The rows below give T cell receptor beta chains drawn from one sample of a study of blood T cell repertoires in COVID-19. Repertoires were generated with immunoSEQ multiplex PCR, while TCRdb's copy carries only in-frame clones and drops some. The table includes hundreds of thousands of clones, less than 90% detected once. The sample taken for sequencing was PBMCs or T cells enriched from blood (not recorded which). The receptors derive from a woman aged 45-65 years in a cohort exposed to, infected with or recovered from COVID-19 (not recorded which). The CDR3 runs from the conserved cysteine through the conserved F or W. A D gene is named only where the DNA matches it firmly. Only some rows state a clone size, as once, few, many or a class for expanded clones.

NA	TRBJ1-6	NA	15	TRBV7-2	CASTPSGTLNSPLHF	TGTGCCAGCACCCCGAGTGGGACACTTAATTCACCCCTCCACTTT
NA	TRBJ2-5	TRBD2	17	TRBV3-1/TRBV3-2	CASSRRTGLGSSETQYF	TGTGCCAGCAGCCGCCGAACAGGACTAGGTTCGTCAGAGACCCAGTACTTC
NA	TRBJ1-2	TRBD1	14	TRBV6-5	CASSSAGQDYGYTF	TGTGCCAGCAGTTCCGCCGGACAGGATTATGGCTACACCTTC
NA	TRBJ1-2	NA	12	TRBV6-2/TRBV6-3	CASSHPGAGYTF	TGTGCCAGCAGCCACCCGGGTGCGGGCTACACCTTC
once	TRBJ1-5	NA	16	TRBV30	CAWSVDRGNSNQPQHF	TGTGCCTGGAGTGTAGACCGGGGAAATAGCAATCAGCCCCAGCATTTT
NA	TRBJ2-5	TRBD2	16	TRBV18	CASSPIGLAVQETQYF	TGTGCCAGCTCACCAATAGGCCTAGCGGTCCAAGAGACCCAGTACTTC
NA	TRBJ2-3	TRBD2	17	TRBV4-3	CASSQDKWLAGRNTQYF	TGCGCCAGCAGCCAAGATAAGTGGCTAGCGGGGAGGAATACGCAGTATTTT
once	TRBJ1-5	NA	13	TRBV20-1	CSASDRSNQPQHF	TGCAGTGCTAGTGACAGGAGCAATCAGCCCCAGCATTTT
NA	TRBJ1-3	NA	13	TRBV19	CASSSVSGNTIYF	TGTGCCAGTAGTTCTGTCTCTGGAAACACCATATATTTT
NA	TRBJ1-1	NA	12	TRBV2	CASSDRDIEAFF	TGTGCCAGCAGTGACCGCGACATTGAAGCTTTCTTT
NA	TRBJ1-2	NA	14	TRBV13	CASSPAGTTYGYTF	TGTGCCAGCAGCCCAGCCGGGACAACCTATGGCTACACCTTC
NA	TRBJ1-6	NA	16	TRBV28	CASSPPLGAGNSPLHF	TGTGCCAGCAGTCCCCCGTTGGGGGCCGGTAATTCACCCCTCCACTTT
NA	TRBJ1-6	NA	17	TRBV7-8	CASSLVPGRETGSPLHF	TGTGCCAGCAGCTTAGTTCCGGGGCGGGAGACGGGTTCACCCCTCCACTTT
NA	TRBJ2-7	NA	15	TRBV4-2	CASSQESTGSYEQYF	TGTGCCAGCAGCCAAGAGTCAACAGGGTCGTACGAGCAGTACTTC
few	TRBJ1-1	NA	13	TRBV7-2	CASSLASGAEAFF	TGTGCCAGCAGCTTAGCGAGCGGGGCTGAAGCTTTCTTT
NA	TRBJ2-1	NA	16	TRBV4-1	CASSQDLYVGYNEQFF	TGCGCCAGCAGCCAAGATCTGTATGTCGGCTACAATGAGCAGTTCTTC
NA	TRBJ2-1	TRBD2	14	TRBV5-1	CASSGGTSGNEQFF	TGCGCCAGCAGCGGCGGGACTAGCGGAAATGAGCAGTTCTTC
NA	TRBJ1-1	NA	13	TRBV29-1	CSPLQDPDTEAFF	TGCAGCCCCCTACAGGACCCGGACACTGAAGCTTTCTTT
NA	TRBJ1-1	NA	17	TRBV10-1	CASSALHRKQINTEAFF	TGCGCCAGCAGTGCCCTCCACCGGAAACAGATCAACACTGAAGCTTTCTTT
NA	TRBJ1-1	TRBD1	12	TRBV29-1	CSGTTGATEAFF	TGCAGCGGAACCACAGGGGCGACTGAAGCTTTCTTT
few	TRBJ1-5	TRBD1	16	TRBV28	CASLRTGGPSNQPQHF	TGTGCCAGCCTGCGGACAGGGGGCCCAAGCAATCAGCCCCAGCATTTT
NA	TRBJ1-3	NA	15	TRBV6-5	CASDGSHLRGNTIYF	TGTGCCAGCGATGGCAGTCACCTGCGGGGAAACACCATATATTTT
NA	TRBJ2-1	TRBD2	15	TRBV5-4	CASSLGAGGNNEQFF	TGTGCCAGCAGCTTGGGAGCGGGGGGGAACAATGAGCAGTTCTTC
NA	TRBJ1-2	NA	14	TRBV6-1	CASSEAGGNYGYTF	TGTGCCAGCAGTGAAGCCGGGGGGAACTATGGCTACACCTTC
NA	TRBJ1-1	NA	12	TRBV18	CASLGTLGEAFF	TGTGCCAGCTTAGGGACATTGGGTGAAGCTTTCTTT
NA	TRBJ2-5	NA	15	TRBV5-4	CASSLYQGTQETQYF	TGTGCCAGCAGCTTGTACCAAGGGACACAAGAGACCCAGTACTTC
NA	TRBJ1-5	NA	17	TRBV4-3	CASSQGVGGLGNQPQHF	TGCGCCAGCAGTCAAGGGGTCGGGGGGCTTGGCAATCAGCCCCAGCATTTT
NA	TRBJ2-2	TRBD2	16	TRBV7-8	CASSPRTSGNTGELFF	TGTGCCAGCAGCCCGCGGACTAGCGGGAACACCGGGGAGCTGTTTTTT
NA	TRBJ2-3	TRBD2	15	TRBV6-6	CASSLSGEYTDTQYF	TGTGCCAGCAGCCTTAGCGGGGAGTACACAGATACGCAGTATTTT
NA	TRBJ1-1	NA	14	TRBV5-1	CASSLDTMNTEAFF	TGCGCCAGCAGCTTGGACACGATGAACACTGAAGCTTTCTTT
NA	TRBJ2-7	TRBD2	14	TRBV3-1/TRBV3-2	CASSTMSSGVEQYF	TGTGCCAGCAGTACAATGTCTAGCGGGGTCGAGCAGTACTTC
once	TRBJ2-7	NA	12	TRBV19	CASSFGGGEQYF	TGTGCCAGTAGTTTCGGGGGAGGCGAGCAGTACTTC
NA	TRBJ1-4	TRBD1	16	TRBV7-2	CASSLNAQGASEKLFF	TGTGCCAGCAGCTTGAATGCGCAGGGGGCGAGTGAAAAACTGTTTTTT
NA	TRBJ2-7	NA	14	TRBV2	CASSEGIGEYEQYF	TGTGCCAGCAGTGAAGGGATAGGAGAATACGAGCAGTACTTC
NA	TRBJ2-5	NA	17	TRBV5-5	CASSLALAGANGETQYF	TGTGCCAGCAGCTTGGCCCTAGCAGGGGCTAATGGAGAGACCCAGTACTTC
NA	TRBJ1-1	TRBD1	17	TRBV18	CASSPSNRGRWNTEAFF	TGTGCCAGCTCACCATCCAACAGGGGGCGGTGGAACACTGAAGCTTTCTTT